This T cell receptor (beta chain) derives from a study of T cell repertoires in cytomegalovirus infection. Whole-study context: Public TCR beta signatures were indicative of both CMV infection and a matching HLA type.

Germline V CDR1 and CDR2: SGHDT, YYEEEE. This CDR3 has 15 residues. V shed 4 bases and J shed 0 bases, with 14 bases lying between them. TCRdb itself ran the reads through MiXCR, one entry per CDR3 protein. The table shows nearly 650,000 distinct CDR3 sequences, with approximately 24% occurring only once. Sequencing input: CD8+ T cells from PBMCs. The V and J genes are TRBV5-6 and TRBJ2-7; D remains unclear. The receptor's source is a human donor in good health (CMV status not recorded). Some clones in this sample may be carry-over from other donors' samples. The CDR3 DNA is TGTGCCAGCAGCCTAACAGTCACCCTCTCCTACGAGCAGTACGTC. Its translation is CASSLTVTLSYEQYV.